The source of this T cell receptor beta chain is a study of identical twins. One entry per CDR3 protein, called by TCRdb with MiXCR from the 5' RACE reads. Seen here are roughly 570,000 distinct CDR3 sequences, approximately 10% observed once, and the top ten hold roughly 3%. This CDR3 is 15 amino acids long. The germline V gene encodes CDR1 MNHNS and CDR2 SASEGT. V dropped 7 bases and J dropped 0 bases, with 13 bases sitting between them. These sequences were also reported in another study, on yellow fever vaccine responses in identical twins.

This clonotype was sampled from a woman aged 18 to 35 in good health. The V gene is TRBV6-1, the J gene TRBJ2-4; a weak D match, TRBD2 (6 bases). Material: PBMCs. The CDR3 loop reads CASTEGTLAKNIQYF. The CDR3, as DNA: TGTGCCAGCACGGAGGGGACCTTAGCCAAAAACATTCAGTACTTC.